The rows below give T cell receptor beta chains drawn from one sample of a study of OX40 agonist ivuxolimab in advanced cancers. Clones were sequenced by immunoSEQ multiplex PCR, and TCRdb holds only the in-frame ones, with some missing. The data show just over 95,000 clones, with around 87% seen just once and 0.15% to 0.2% held by the top ten. The sample was CD4+ or CD8+ T cells sorted from blood, taken in a trial of the OX40 agonist ivuxolimab. The receptors were sampled from an adult with an advanced solid tumor such as melanoma, head and neck, liver or kidney cancer. The CDR3 runs from the conserved cysteine through the conserved F or W. The order of the fields is CDR3 DNA, CDR3 protein, CDR3 length, clone size, V gene, J gene, D gene. The D gene is left open where the match is weak. Some rows mark clone size as missing; the rest say once, few, many or name a class of expanded clone.

DNA: TGTGCCAGCAGCTCGGACAGCCGCTCTGGAAACACCATATATTTT; CDR3: CASSSDSRSGNTIYF; length: 15; size: -; V: TRBV11-2; J: TRBJ1-3; D: -
DNA: TGCGCCAGCAGCACCGACGGGGTCGGGGAGCTGTTTTTT; CDR3: CASSTDGVGELFF; length: 13; size: once; V: TRBV5-1; J: TRBJ2-2; D: -
DNA: TGTGCCAGCAGCCCCCAGACAGGAAGCAATCAGCCCCAGCATTTT; CDR3: CASSPQTGSNQPQHF; length: 15; size: -; V: TRBV7-2; J: TRBJ1-5; D: -
DNA: TGTGCCAGCAGCGTAGGCGGGATTGGAAACACCATATATTTT; CDR3: CASSVGGIGNTIYF; length: 14; size: -; V: TRBV9; J: TRBJ1-3; D: -
DNA: TGTGCCAGCAGCCTCTCCATCCGCACAGATACGCAGTATTTT; CDR3: CASSLSIRTDTQYF; length: 14; size: -; V: TRBV5-4; J: TRBJ2-3; D: -
DNA: TGTGCCATCAGTGAGTCAAGCGAGCAGTACTTC; CDR3: CAISESSEQYF; length: 11; size: -; V: TRBV10-3; J: TRBJ2-7; D: -
DNA: TGTGCCAGCAGCTTATTCCCGGGGAACACTGAAGCTTTCTTT; CDR3: CASSLFPGNTEAFF; length: 14; size: -; V: TRBV7-8; J: TRBJ1-1; D: -
DNA: TGTGCCAGCAGCCCCGGGGTCACGGGCATTCAGTACTTC; CDR3: CASSPGVTGIQYF; length: 13; size: -; V: TRBV7-9; J: TRBJ2-4; D: -
DNA: TGTGCCAGCAGTCTCACTAGCGGCCCGAACTACGAGCAGTACTTC; CDR3: CASSLTSGPNYEQYF; length: 15; size: -; V: TRBV25-1; J: TRBJ2-7; D: TRBD2
DNA: TGTGCCACCGCACTGGACAGGTTGAACACTGAAGCTTTCTTT; CDR3: CATALDRLNTEAFF; length: 14; size: few; V: TRBV10-3; J: TRBJ1-1; D: TRBD1
DNA: TGTGCCAGCAGCCTCGGGACCCTCCCAAACACCATATATTTT; CDR3: CASSLGTLPNTIYF; length: 14; size: -; V: TRBV14; J: TRBJ1-3; D: -
DNA: TGTGCCAGCAGCTCTAAGGACGGCCCCACAGATACGCAGTATTTT; CDR3: CASSSKDGPTDTQYF; length: 15; size: -; V: TRBV5-4; J: TRBJ2-3; D: -
DNA: TGTGCCATCCAATTTTCTAGCACAGATACGCAGTATTTT; CDR3: CAIQFSSTDTQYF; length: 13; size: -; V: TRBV10-3; J: TRBJ2-3; D: -
DNA: TGTGCCAGCAGCTCAGGACAGGGTGATACTGGAAACACCATATATTTT; CDR3: CASSSGQGDTGNTIYF; length: 16; size: -; V: TRBV7-9; J: TRBJ1-3; D: TRBD1
DNA: TGCGCCAGCAGTCGGCGGCAGACGAACACCGGGGAGCTGTTTTTT; CDR3: CASSRRQTNTGELFF; length: 15; size: -; V: TRBV10-2; J: TRBJ2-2; D: -
DNA: TGTGCCAGCAGTAATGGCAGGGTCCAGTCCTTC; CDR3: CASSNGRVQSF; length: 11; size: -; V: TRBV27; J: TRBJ1-2; D: -
DNA: TGTGCCAGCAGTTTAAAGTGGGGACTAGCGGGAGGTATACAAGAGACCCAGTACTTC; CDR3: CASSLKWGLAGGIQETQYF; length: 19; size: -; V: TRBV28; J: TRBJ2-5; D: TRBD2
DNA: TGTGCCAGCAGACAACCGGTGAACACTGAAGCTTTCTTT; CDR3: CASRQPVNTEAFF; length: 13; size: -; V: TRBV6-6; J: TRBJ1-1; D: -
DNA: TGCGCCAGCAGCTTGGGAATGGAGACCCAGTACTTC; CDR3: CASSLGMETQYF; length: 12; size: -; V: TRBV5-1; J: TRBJ2-5; D: -
DNA: TGCAGCGTTGAAGTTAGGGGGCAGAACACTGAAGCTTTCTTT; CDR3: CSVEVRGQNTEAFF; length: 14; size: -; V: TRBV29-1; J: TRBJ1-1; D: TRBD1
DNA: TGTGCCAGCAGCATGACCGGGACATCTAACACTGAAGCTTTCTTT; CDR3: CASSMTGTSNTEAFF; length: 15; size: -; V: TRBV9; J: TRBJ1-1; D: -
DNA: TGTGCCACCAGAGGGGTGGGAACAGGTATCTACGAGCAGTACTTC; CDR3: CATRGVGTGIYEQYF; length: 15; size: once; V: TRBV15; J: TRBJ2-7; D: -
DNA: TGTGCCAGCAGCGCCAAACAGGGGGCAATGTACGAGCAGTACTTC; CDR3: CASSAKQGAMYEQYF; length: 15; size: -; V: TRBV7-9; J: TRBJ2-7; D: TRBD1
DNA: TGTGCCAGCAGTGTTTCAGGGACGGCTGAAAAACTGTTTTTT; CDR3: CASSVSGTAEKLFF; length: 14; size: few; V: TRBV25-1; J: TRBJ1-4; D: -
DNA: TGCGCCAGCACAGGGATGGTGACAGATACGCAGTATTTT; CDR3: CASTGMVTDTQYF; length: 13; size: -; V: TRBV5-1; J: TRBJ2-3; D: -
DNA: TGTGCCAGCAGTTTGACGGGGGTTCATCAGCCCCAGCATTTT; CDR3: CASSLTGVHQPQHF; length: 14; size: -; V: TRBV28; J: TRBJ1-5; D: -
DNA: TGTGCCTGGAAGGGGACAGGGGGTGGTGAGCAGTTCTTC; CDR3: CAWKGTGGGEQFF; length: 13; size: -; V: TRBV30; J: TRBJ2-1; D: TRBD1